The 23 T cell receptor beta chains in this list originate from one sample, sequenced in a study of blood T cell repertoires in COVID-19. Measured with immunoSEQ multiplex PCR; TCRdb has only the in-frame clones, and not every one. This table holds 65,000 to 85,000 clones, more than 65% found once. Source material: peripheral blood. Receptor source: a woman of 80 years or more with active or convalescent COVID-19.

The chain links TRBV9 to TRBJ2-7; the match to TRBD1 covers 7 bases. Germline V CDR1 and CDR2: SGDLS, YYNGEE. This CDR3 has 17 amino acids. Unmatched junction bases numbered 13, after V lost 4 bases and J lost 0 bases. The CDR3 is CASSPRDRLTPSYEQYF. CDR3 DNA sequence: TGTGCCAGCAGCCCCCGGGACAGACTAACGCCCTCCTACGAGCAGTACTTC.

The CDR3 DNA reads TGTGCCACCAGTGGTGGGACAGGGGAGAACGAGCAGTACTTC. Translation: CATSGGTGENEQYF. The V gene is TRBV24-1, the J gene TRBJ2-7, with 10 bases aligning to TRBD1. CDR3 size: 14 residues. Germline loops: CDR1 KGHDR, CDR2 SFDVKD. Unmatched junction bases numbered 5, after V lost 5 bases and J lost 5 bases.

J is TRBJ2-4 and V is TRBV9, with unresolved D. Trimming took off 0 bases at V and 7 bases at J, with 17 bases between the two ends. CDR1 and CDR2 from the germline V gene are SGDLS and YYNGEE. The CDR3 sequence is 16 residues long. CDR3 loop: CASSVGPSTTSNIQYF. The CDR3, as DNA: TGTGCCAGCAGCGTAGGTCCGAGTACCACGTCGAACATTCAGTACTTC. Complete variable domain (other parts from reference TRBV9 and TRBJ2-4): DSGVTQTPKHLITATGQRVTLRCSPRSGDLSVYWYQQSLDQGLQFLIQYYNGEERAKGNILERFSAQQFPDLHSELNLSSLELGDSALYFCASSVGPSTTSNIQYFGAGTRLSVL.

CDR3: CASSQDVLAGGPGNEQFF. CDR3 nucleotide sequence: TGTGCCAGCAGCCAAGATGTCCTAGCGGGGGGGCCGGGGAATGAGCAGTTCTTC. The chain is built from TRBV4-2 and TRBJ2-1; 12 nucleotides line up with TRBD2. Losses at the gene ends were 0 bases for V and 7 bases for J; bases not matched to a gene: 10. From germline, CDR1 is LGHNA and CDR2 YNFKEQ. The CDR3 length is 18 residues.

This chain connects TRBV6-6 to TRBJ2-5, with D possibly matching TRBD2 (5 bases). V was clipped by 2 bases and J by 1 base, with 14 bases between them. The germline CDR1 and CDR2 sequences are MNHNY and SVGAGI (reference sequence). The CDR3 length is 16 residues. The CDR3 coding sequence is TGTGCCAGCAGTTACCCCTCGTCAGGAGGCCAAGAGACCCAGTACTTC. Its protein is CASSYPSSGGQETQYF.

V usage is TRBV10-1 and J usage is TRBJ2-2; 9 bases agree with TRBD1. The CDR3 is 15 residues long. Per the germline V gene, CDR1 is WNHNN and CDR2 is SYGVQD (reference sequence). The junction had 4 bases not matched to a gene; V was cut back by 6 bases and J by 2 bases. Here the CDR3 DNA reads TGCGCCAGCAGAGGGACAGGGCCTAACACCGGGGAGCTGTTTTTT. It translates to CASRGTGPNTGELFF.

This clone has just one count. CDR3 nucleotides: TGTGCCAGCAGCTTACTGGACAGGGGGTTGCACGAGCAGTACTTC. Amino acid sequence: CASSLLDRGLHEQYF. J is TRBJ2-7 and V is TRBV13, with 10 bases matching TRBD1. The ends lost 2 bases at V and 5 bases at J; junction bases unmatched: 6. Germline CDR1 PRHDT, CDR2 FYEKMQ (reference sequence). The CDR3 loop spans 15 amino acids.

In this sample, this clone turned up a few times. The rearrangement links TRBV5-6 to TRBJ1-1; D unresolved. The germline gives CDR1 SGHDT, CDR2 YYEEEE. The CDR3 sequence is 15 residues long. V lost 0 bases and J lost 0, with 9 bases in between. CDR3 DNA sequence: TGTGCCAGCAGCTTGGGTCCGGGAGTGAACACTGAAGCTTTCTTT. This codes for CASSLGPGVNTEAFF.

This clone came up once. The rearrangement links TRBV7-2 to TRBJ1-2, with D unclear. Trimming removed 2 bases at V and 0 bases at J, with 13 bases between. The CDR3 contains 16 residues. The germline CDR1 and CDR2 sequences are SGHTA and FQGNSA. CDR3 sequence (DNA): TGTGCCAGCAGCTTAAGATCAGTATCCTCTAACTATGGCTACACCTTC. Its protein is CASSLRSVSSNYGYTF.

This clone has more than one count but fewer than ten. V and J are TRBV2 and TRBJ2-7; D unresolved. CDR1 SNHLY and CDR2 FYNNEI come from the germline V gene. This CDR3 is 15 amino acids long. V shed 3 bases and J shed 0 bases, with 12 bases lying between them. CDR3 region: CASSDNALNSYEQYF. DNA of the CDR3: TGTGCCAGCAGTGACAATGCACTGAACTCCTACGAGCAGTACTTC.

J is TRBJ1-1 and V is TRBV4-3; D possibly corresponds to TRBD1 (6 bases). V was shortened by 2 bases and J by 1 base, with 11 bases between the two germline ends. Germline lookup yields CDR1 LGHNA and CDR2 YSLEER. This CDR3 comprises 15 residues. The CDR3 is CASSQPGQQNTEAFF. The CDR3 bases are TGCGCCAGCAGCCAACCGGGACAACAGAACACTGAAGCTTTCTTT.

This clone was counted a few times. The V gene is TRBV21-1, the J gene TRBJ2-1; no check of the table's D call, TRBD1, against the DNA was made. TRBV21-1 is designated a pseudogene. CDR3 length: 16 residues. The CDR3 DNA is TGTGCCAGCAGCACCCAGGGTGAAAGCTCCTACAATGAGCAGTTCTTC. Translation: CASSTQGESSYNEQFF.

The CDR3, as DNA: TGTGCCAGCTCCGGGGTGGGCTACGAGCAGTACTTC. Residues: CASSGVGYEQYF. This chain connects TRBV28 to TRBJ2-7; the D gene is possibly TRBD2 (5 bases). The CDR3 contains 12 residues. Germline V lookup: CDR1 MDHEN, CDR2 SYDVKM. V was clipped by 8 bases and J by 3 bases, with 11 bases between them. The full variable domain, its missing parts supplied by reference TRBV28 and TRBJ2-7, is DVKVTQSSRYLVKRTGEKVFLECVQDMDHENMFWYRQDPGLGLRLIYFSYDVKMKEKGDIPEGYSVSREKKERFSLILESASTNQTSMYLCASSGVGYEQYFGPGTRLTVT.

The chain combines TRBV18 with TRBJ1-3; perhaps TRBD1 as D (5 bases). With 6 bases removed from V and 0 bases from J, the gap between germline ends came to 12 bases. CDR1 is KGHSH and CDR2 is LQKENI in the germline V gene. The CDR3 contains 15 residues. CDR3 residues: CASSRGPNSGNTIYF. CDR3 DNA sequence: TGTGCCAGCTCGCGGGGACCAAACTCTGGAAACACCATATATTTT.

The V gene is TRBV12-5, the J gene TRBJ2-5; TRBD1 agrees at 9 bases. The trim removed 6 bases at V and 4 bases at J, leaving 12 bases unmatched. The germline gives CDR1 LGHNT, CDR2 FRNRAP. The CDR3 totals 16 residues. This CDR3 reads CASGWGQGRVRETQYF. Here the CDR3 DNA reads TGTGCTAGTGGCTGGGGACAGGGTCGGGTCCGAGAGACCCAGTACTTC.

The genes are TRBV11-2 and TRBJ2-5; D might be TRBD1 (6 bases). Trimming left V 4 bases short and J 5 bases short, with 26 bases between. CDR1 is SGHAT and CDR2 is FQNNGV in the germline V gene. The CDR3 spans 18 residues. The CDR3 nucleotides are TGTGCCAGCAGCTCACTAACCGAGGGACATCGTGGACGGGAGACCCAGTACTTC. Translation gives CASSSLTEGHRGRETQYF.

The chain carries TRBV7-2 and TRBJ2-7, with 13 bases identical to TRBD2. CDR1 SGHTA and CDR2 FQGNSA come from the germline V gene. V was clipped by 1 base and J by 0 bases; unmatched bases: 6. The length of the CDR3 is 18 residues. CDR3: CASSLVTSGGWSSYEQYF. The CDR3 DNA sequence: TGTGCCAGCAGCTTAGTGACTAGCGGGGGGTGGAGCTCCTACGAGCAGTACTTC.

This chain joins TRBV5-1 and TRBJ1-6; 7 nucleotides align to TRBD1. The CDR3 loop spans 15 amino acids. In germline, CDR1 is SGHRS, CDR2 YFSETQ. V was pared by 4 bases and J by 7 bases, with 8 bases of the junction left unmatched. The DNA for the CDR3 is TGCGCCAGCAGCGCTACCCCGGGACAGAATTCACCCCTCCACTTT. Protein product: CASSATPGQNSPLHF.

This clone has just a few counts. The chain joins TRBV7-8 to TRBJ1-6, with TRBD1 matching over 9 bases. The CDR3 totals 18 residues. CDR1 is SGHVS, CDR2 FQNEAQ, per germline. The J segment lost 7 bases and the V segment lost 0 bases, leaving 10 bases of the junction unmatched. The CDR3 spells CASSLAKRGGQGNSPLHF. The CDR3 bases are TGTGCCAGCAGCTTAGCGAAGAGGGGGGGACAGGGAAATTCACCCCTCCACTTT. Looking up the rest from reference TRBV7-8 and TRBJ1-6 gives the full variable domain: GAGVSQSPRYKVAKRGQDVALRCDPISGHVSLFWYQQALGQGPEFLTYFQNEAQLDKSGLPSDRFFAERPEGSVSTLKIQRTQQEDSAVYLCASSLAKRGGQGNSPLHFGNGTRLTVT.

This clone was found a few times. The V call is TRBV6-2 or TRBV6-3, the J call TRBJ2-7, with a possible D match to TRBD1 (5 bases). Germline CDR1 is MNHEY and CDR2 is SVGEGT. V lost 1 base to trimming and J lost 5 bases, with 24 bases between them. The CDR3 totals 18 residues. As DNA, the CDR3 is TGTGCCAGCAGTTACTTACCCCGTTTCAGGGTATTCTCGCACGAGCAGTACTTC. The encoded protein is CASSYLPRFRVFSHEQYF.

This chain links TRBV10-2 with TRBJ1-3; no clear D gene. Germline CDR1 and CDR2: WSHSY and SAAADI. Deletions cut 7 bases from V and 1 base from J, with 5 bases between. The CDR3 has 12 amino acids. The chain's CDR3 is CASTSSGNTIYF. The CDR3 nucleotides read TGCGCCAGCACCTCGTCTGGAAACACCATATATTTT.

This clone was detected a few times. The rearrangement links TRBV5-1 to TRBJ1-1, with 9 nucleotides matching TRBD1. From germline, CDR1 is SGHRS and CDR2 YFSETQ. The V segment lost 0 bases and the J segment 10 bases; nucleotides outside the gene matches: 10. The CDR3 covers 15 residues. The CDR3 coding sequence is TGCGCCAGCAGCTTGGAAGCACAGGGGGCTGCGGTAGCTTTCTTT. This translates into CASSLEAQGAAVAFF.

This clone was counted only a few times. CDR3 sequence: CASSRQQGVRDGYTF. The CDR3, as DNA: TGCGCCAGCAGCCGCCAACAGGGTGTTCGAGACGGCTACACCTTC. This rearrangement joins TRBV4-1 to TRBJ1-2; D is possibly TRBD1 (6 bases). The CDR3 runs to 15 residues. CDR1 is MGHRA, CDR2 YSYEKL, per germline. V was cut by 4 bases and J by 8 bases, with 20 bases left in between.